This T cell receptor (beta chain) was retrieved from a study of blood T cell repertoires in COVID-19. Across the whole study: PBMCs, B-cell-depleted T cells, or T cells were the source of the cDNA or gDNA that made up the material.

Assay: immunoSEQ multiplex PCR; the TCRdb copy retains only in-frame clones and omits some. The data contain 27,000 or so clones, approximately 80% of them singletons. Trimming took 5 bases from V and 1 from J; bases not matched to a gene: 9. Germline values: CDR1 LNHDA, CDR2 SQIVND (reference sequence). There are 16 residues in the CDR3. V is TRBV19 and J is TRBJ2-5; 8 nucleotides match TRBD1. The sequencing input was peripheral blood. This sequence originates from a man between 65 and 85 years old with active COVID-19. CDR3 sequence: CASSFLGQGGQETQYF. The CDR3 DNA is TGTGCCAGTAGTTTCCTAGGACAGGGAGGCCAAGAGACCCAGTACTTC.